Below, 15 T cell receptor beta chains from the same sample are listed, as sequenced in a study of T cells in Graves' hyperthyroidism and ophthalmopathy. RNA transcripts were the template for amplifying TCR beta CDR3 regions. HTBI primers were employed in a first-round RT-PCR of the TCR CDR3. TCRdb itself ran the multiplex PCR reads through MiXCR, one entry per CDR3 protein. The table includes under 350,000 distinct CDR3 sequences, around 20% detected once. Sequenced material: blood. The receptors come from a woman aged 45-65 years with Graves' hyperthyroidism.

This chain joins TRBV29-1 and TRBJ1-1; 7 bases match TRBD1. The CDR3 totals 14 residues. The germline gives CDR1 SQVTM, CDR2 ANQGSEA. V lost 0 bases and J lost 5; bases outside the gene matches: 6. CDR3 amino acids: CSVEDPDRATEAFF. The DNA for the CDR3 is TGCAGCGTTGAAGACCCCGACAGGGCGACTGAAGCTTTCTTT.

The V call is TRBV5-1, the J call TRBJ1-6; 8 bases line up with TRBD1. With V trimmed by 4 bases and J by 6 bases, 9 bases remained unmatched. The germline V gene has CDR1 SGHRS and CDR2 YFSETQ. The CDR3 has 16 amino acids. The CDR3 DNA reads TGCGCCAGCAGCCCCGGACAGGGCACGATTAATTCACCCCTCCACTTT. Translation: CASSPGQGTINSPLHF. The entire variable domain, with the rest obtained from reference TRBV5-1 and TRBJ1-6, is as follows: KAGVTQTPRYLIKTRGQQVTLSCSPISGHRSVSWYQQTPGQGLQFLFEYFSETQRNKGNFPGRFSGRQFSNSRSEMNVSTLELGDSALYLCASSPGQGTINSPLHFGNGTRLTVT.

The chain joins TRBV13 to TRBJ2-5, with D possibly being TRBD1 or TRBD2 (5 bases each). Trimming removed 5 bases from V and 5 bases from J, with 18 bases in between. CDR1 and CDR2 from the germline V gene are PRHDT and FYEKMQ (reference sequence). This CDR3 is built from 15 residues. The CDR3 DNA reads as TGTGCCAGCAGCCCCTCAGGCTGGGGGTCGGAGACCCAGTACTTC. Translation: CASSPSGWGSETQYF.

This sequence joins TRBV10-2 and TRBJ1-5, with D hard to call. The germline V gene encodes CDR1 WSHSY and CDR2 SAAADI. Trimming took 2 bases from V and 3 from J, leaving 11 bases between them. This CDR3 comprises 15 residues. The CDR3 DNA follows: TGCGCCAGCAGTGAGCATTTACAGTTCAATCAGCCCCAGCATTTT. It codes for CASSEHLQFNQPQHF.

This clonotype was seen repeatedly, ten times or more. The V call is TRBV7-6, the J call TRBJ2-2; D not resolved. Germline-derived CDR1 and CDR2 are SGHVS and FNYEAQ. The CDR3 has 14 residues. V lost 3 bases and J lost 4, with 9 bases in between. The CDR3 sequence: CASSLWTGTGELFF. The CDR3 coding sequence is TGTGCCAGCAGCTTGTGGACGGGCACCGGGGAGCTGTTTTTT.

The CDR3 DNA reads as TGTGCCAGCAGCCGCCGGGACAGGGACAATCAGCCCCAGCATTTT. This sequence encodes CASSRRDRDNQPQHF. J is TRBJ1-5 and V is TRBV7-8; 9 bases map to TRBD1. Germline lookup yields CDR1 SGHVS and CDR2 FQNEAQ. The CDR3 sequence is 15 residues long. The ends lost 5 bases at V and 3 bases at J; junction bases unmatched: 5.

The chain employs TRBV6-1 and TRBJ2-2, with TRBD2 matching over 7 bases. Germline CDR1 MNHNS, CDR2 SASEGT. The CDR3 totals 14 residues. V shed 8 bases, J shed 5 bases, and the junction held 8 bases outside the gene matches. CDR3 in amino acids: CASRGGWGTGELFF. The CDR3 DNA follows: TGTGCCAGCCGCGGGGGATGGGGAACCGGGGAGCTGTTTTTT.

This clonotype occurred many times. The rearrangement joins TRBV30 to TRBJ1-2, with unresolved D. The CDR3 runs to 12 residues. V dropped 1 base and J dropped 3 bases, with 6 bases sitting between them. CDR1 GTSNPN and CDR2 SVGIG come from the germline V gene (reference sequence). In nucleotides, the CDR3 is TGTGCCTGGAGTGAGAACGACTATGGCTACACCTTC. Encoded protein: CAWSENDYGYTF.

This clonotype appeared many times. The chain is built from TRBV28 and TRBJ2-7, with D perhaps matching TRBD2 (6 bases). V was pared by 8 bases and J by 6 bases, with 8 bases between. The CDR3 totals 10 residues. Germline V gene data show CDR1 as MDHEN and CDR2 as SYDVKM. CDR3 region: CASGGFEQYF. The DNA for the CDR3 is TGTGCCAGCGGGGGGTTCGAGCAGTACTTC.

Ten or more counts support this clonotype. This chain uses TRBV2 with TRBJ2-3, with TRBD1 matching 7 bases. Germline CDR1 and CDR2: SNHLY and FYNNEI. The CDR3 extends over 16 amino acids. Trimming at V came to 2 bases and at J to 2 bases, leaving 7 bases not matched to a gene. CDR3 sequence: CASSETAGGPTDTQYF. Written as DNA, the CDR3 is TGTGCCAGCAGTGAAACGGCAGGGGGTCCCACAGATACGCAGTATTTT.

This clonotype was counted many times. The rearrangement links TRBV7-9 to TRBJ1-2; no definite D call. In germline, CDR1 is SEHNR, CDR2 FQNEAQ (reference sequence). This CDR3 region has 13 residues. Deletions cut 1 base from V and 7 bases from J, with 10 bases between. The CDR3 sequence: CASSLDEDGGYTF. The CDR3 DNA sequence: TGTGCCAGCAGCTTAGATGAGGACGGTGGCTACACCTTC.

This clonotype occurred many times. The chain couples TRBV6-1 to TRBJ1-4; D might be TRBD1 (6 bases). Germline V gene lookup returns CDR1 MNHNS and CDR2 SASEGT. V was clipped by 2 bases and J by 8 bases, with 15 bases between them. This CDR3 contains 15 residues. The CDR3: CASSERTAGLEKLFF. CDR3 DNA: TGTGCCAGCAGTGAAAGGACAGCGGGGTTGGAAAAACTGTTTTTT.

The CDR3 is CASSPSGEMNSPLHF. CDR3 in DNA: TGCGCCAGCAGCCCTTCGGGGGAGATGAATTCACCCCTCCACTTT. V usage is TRBV5-1 and J usage is TRBJ1-6; tentative D call: TRBD1 (5 bases). V was shortened by 4 bases and J by 7 bases, with 15 bases between the two germline ends. This CDR3 is 15 amino acids long. The germline gives CDR1 SGHRS, CDR2 YFSETQ.

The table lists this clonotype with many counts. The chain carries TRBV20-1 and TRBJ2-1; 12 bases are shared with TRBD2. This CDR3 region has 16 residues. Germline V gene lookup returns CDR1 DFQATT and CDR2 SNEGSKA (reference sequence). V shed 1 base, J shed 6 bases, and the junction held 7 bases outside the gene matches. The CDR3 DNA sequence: TGCAGTGCTAGAGTCCCTAGCGGGAGGGCCCTCAATGAGCAGTTCTTC. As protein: CSARVPSGRALNEQFF.

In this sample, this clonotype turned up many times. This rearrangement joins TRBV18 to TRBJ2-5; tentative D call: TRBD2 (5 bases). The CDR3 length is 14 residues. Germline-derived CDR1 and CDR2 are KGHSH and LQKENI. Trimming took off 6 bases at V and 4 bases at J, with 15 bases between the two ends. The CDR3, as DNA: TGTGCCAGCTCGCGTGAATCTGGGAGAGAGACCCAGTACTTC. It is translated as CASSRESGRETQYF.